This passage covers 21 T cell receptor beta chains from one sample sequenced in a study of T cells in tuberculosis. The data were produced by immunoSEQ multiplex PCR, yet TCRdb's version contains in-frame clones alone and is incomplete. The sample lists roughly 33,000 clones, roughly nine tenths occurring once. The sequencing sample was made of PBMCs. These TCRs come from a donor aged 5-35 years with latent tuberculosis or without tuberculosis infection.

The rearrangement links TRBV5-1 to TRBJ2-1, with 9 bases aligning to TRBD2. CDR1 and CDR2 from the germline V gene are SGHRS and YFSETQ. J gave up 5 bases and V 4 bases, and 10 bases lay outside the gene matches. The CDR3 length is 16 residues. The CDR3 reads CASSGGAGGKDNEQFF. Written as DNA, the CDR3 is TGCGCCAGCAGCGGGGGAGCGGGAGGAAAGGACAATGAGCAGTTCTTC.

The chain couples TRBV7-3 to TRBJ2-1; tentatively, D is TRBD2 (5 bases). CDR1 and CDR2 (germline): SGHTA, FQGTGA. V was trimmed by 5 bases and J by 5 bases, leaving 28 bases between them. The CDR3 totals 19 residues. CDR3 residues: CASSLLVSEGPGNHNEQFF. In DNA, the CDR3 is TGTGCCAGCAGCCTGCTAGTCAGTGAGGGTCCGGGGAACCACAATGAGCAGTTCTTC.

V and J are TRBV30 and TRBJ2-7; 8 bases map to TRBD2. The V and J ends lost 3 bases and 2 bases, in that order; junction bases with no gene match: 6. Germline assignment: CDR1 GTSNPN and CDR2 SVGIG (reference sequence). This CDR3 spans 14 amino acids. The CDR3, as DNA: TGTGCCTGGAGAATATCAGCGGGAGCCTACGAGCAGTACTTC. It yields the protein CAWRISAGAYEQYF. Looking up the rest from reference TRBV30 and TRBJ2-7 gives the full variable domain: SQTIHQWPATLVQPVGSPLSLECTVEGTSNPNLYWYRQAAGRGLQLLFYSVGIGQISSEVPQNLSASRPQDRQFILSSKKLLLSDSGFYLCAWRISAGAYEQYFGPGTRLTVT.

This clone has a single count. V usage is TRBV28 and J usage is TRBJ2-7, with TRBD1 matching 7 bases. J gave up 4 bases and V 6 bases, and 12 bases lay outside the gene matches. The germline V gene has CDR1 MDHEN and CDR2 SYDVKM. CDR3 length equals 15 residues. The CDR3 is CASSGDRPLDYEQYF. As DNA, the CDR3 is TGTGCCAGCAGCGGGGACAGACCTCTAGATTACGAGCAGTACTTC. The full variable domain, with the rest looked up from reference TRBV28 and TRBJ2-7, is DVKVTQSSRYLVKRTGEKVFLECVQDMDHENMFWYRQDPGLGLRLIYFSYDVKMKEKGDIPEGYSVSREKKERFSLILESASTNQTSMYLCASSGDRPLDYEQYFGPGTRLTVT.

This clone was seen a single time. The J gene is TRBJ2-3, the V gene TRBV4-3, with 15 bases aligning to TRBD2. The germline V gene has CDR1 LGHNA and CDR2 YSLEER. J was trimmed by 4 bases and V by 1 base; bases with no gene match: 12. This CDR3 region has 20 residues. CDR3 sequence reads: CASSQVPGTSGGLMSDTQYF. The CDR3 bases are TGCGCCAGCAGCCAAGTCCCGGGGACTAGCGGGGGGCTTATGTCAGATACGCAGTATTTT.

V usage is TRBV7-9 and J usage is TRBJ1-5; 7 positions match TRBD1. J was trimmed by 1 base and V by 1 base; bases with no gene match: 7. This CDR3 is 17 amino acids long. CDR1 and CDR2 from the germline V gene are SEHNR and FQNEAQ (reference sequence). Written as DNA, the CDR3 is TGTGCCAGCAGCTTAGGAACAGGGGAGGTGAGCAATCAGCCCCAGCATTTT. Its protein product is CASSLGTGEVSNQPQHF.

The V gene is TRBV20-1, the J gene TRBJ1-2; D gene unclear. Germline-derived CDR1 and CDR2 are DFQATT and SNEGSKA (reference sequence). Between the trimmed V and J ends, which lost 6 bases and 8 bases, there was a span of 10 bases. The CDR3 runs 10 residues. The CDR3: CSADGRGYTF. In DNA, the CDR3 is TGCAGTGCAGATGGTCGGGGCTACACCTTC.

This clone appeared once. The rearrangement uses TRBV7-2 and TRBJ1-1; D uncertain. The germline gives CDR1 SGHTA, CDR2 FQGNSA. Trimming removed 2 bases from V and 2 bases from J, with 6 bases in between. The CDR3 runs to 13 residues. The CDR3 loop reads CASSLSGNTEAFF. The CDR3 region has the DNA TGTGCCAGCAGCTTATCGGGTAACACTGAAGCTTTCTTT.

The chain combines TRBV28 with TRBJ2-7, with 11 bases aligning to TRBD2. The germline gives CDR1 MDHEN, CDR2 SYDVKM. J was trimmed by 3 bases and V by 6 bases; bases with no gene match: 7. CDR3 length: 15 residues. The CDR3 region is CASRYTSGRGYEQYF. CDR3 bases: TGTGCCAGCAGATATACTAGCGGGAGAGGCTACGAGCAGTACTTC.

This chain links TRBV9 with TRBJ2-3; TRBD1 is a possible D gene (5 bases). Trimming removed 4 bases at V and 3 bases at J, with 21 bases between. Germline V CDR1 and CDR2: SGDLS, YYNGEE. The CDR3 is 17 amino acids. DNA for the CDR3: TGTGCCAGCAGCACTAAACAGGCAGTTCGAAATACAGATACGCAGTATTTT. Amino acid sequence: CASSTKQAVRNTDTQYF.

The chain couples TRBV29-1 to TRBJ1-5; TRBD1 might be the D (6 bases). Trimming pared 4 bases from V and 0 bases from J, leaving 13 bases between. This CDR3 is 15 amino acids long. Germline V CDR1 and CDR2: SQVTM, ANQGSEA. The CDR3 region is CSVGGGRRSNQPQHF. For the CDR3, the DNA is TGCAGCGTTGGCGGGGGGCGACGTAGCAATCAGCCCCAGCATTTT.

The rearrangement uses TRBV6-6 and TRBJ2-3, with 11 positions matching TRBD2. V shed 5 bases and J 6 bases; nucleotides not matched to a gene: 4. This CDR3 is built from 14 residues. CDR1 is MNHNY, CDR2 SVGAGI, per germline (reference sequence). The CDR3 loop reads CASSLAGGSDTQYF. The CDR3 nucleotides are TGTGCCAGCAGTCTAGCGGGAGGTAGTGATACGCAGTATTTT.

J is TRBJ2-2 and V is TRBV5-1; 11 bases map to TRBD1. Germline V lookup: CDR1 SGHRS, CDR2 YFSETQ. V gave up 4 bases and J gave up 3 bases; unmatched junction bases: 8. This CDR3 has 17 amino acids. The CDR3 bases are TGCGCCAGCAGCACCGGGACAGGGGGTTTGTACACCGGGGAGCTGTTTTTT. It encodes CASSTGTGGLYTGELFF. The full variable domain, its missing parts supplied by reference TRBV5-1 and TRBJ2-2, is KAGVTQTPRYLIKTRGQQVTLSCSPISGHRSVSWYQQTPGQGLQFLFEYFSETQRNKGNFPGRFSGRQFSNSRSEMNVSTLELGDSALYLCASSTGTGGLYTGELFFGEGSRLTVL.

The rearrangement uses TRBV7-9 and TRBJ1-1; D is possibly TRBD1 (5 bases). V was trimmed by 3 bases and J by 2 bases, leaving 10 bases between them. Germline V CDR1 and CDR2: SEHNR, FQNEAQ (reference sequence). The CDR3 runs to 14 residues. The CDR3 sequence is CASSFLDSNTEAFF. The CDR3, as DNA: TGTGCCAGCAGCTTCCTAGACAGTAACACTGAAGCTTTCTTT.

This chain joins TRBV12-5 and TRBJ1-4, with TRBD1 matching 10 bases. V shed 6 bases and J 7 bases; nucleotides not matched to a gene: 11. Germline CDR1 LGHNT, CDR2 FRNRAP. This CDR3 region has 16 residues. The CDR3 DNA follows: TGTGCTAGTGGCTCGGATCCCGGGACAGGGGTTGAAAAACTGTTTTTT. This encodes CASGSDPGTGVEKLFF. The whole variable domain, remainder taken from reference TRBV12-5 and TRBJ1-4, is DARVTQTPRHKVTEMGQEVTMRCQPILGHNTVFWYRQTMMQGLELLAYFRNRAPLDDSGMPKDRFSAEMPDATLATLKIQPSEPRDSAVYFCASGSDPGTGVEKLFFGSGTQLSVL.

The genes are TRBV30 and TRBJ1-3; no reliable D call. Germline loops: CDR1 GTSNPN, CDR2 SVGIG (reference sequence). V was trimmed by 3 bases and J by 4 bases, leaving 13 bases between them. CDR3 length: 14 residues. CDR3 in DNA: TGTGCCTGGAGGATGAGAGGTACGGGAAACACCATATATTTT. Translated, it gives CAWRMRGTGNTIYF.

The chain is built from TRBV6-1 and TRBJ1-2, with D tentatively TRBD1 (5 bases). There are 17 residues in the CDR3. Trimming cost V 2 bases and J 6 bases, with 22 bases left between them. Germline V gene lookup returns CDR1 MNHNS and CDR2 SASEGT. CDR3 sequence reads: CASSEFPRYESDNGYTF. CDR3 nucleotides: TGTGCCAGCAGTGAATTTCCAAGATACGAATCGGACAATGGCTACACCTTC.

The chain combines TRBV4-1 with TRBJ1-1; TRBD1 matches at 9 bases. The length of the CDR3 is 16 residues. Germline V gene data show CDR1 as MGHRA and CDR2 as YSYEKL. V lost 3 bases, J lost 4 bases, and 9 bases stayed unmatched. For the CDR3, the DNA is TGCGCCAGCAGCCAGGGGGGACAGGGACTTGGCACTGAAGCTTTCTTT. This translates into CASSQGGQGLGTEAFF.

CDR3 coding DNA: TGTGCCAGCACCACATACAGGGACAATGAGCAGTTCTTC. Translation: CASTTYRDNEQFF. This chain connects TRBV7-9 to TRBJ2-1, with D possibly TRBD1 on 6 matching bases. Looked up from germline, CDR1 is SEHNR and CDR2 is FQNEAQ (reference sequence). V lost 7 bases to trimming and J lost 5 bases, with 12 bases between them. This CDR3 spans 13 amino acids.

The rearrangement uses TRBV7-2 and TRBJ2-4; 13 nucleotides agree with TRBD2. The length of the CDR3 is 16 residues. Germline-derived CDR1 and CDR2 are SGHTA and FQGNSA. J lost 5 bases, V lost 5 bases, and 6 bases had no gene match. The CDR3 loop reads CASSIRLAGGENIQYF. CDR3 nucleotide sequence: TGTGCCAGCAGCATTAGACTAGCGGGAGGCGAAAACATTCAGTACTTC.

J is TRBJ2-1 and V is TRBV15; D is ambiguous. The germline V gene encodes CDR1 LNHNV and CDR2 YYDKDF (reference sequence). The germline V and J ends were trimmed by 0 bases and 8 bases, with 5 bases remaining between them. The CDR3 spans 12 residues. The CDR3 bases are TGTGCCACCAGCAGAGATACAGATGAGCAGTTCTTC. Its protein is CATSRDTDEQFF.